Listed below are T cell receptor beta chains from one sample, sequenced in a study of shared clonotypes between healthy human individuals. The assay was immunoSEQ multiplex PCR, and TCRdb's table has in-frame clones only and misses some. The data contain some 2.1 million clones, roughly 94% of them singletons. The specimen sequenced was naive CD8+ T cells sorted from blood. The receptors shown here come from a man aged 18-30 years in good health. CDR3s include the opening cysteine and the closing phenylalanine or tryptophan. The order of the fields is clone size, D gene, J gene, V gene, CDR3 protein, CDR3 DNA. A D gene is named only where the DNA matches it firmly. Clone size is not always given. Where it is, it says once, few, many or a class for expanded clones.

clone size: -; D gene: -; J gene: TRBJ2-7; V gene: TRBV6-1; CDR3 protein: CASSELATSWGEQYF; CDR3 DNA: TGTGCCAGCAGTGAACTAGCCACATCCTGGGGGGAGCAGTACTTC
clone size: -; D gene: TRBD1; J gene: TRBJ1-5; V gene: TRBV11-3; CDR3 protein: CASSLDPGGGQDQPQHF; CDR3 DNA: TGTGCCAGCAGCTTAGATCCGGGAGGGGGCCAGGATCAGCCCCAGCATTTT
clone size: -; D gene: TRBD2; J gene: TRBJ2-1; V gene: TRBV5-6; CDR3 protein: CASSDGLAEGGHEQFF; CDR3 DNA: TGTGCCAGCAGCGATGGACTAGCGGAAGGGGGGCATGAGCAGTTCTTC
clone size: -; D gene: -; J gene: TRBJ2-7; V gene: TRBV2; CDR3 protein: CASSLAGDTYEQYF; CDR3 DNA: TGTGCCAGCAGTCTGGCAGGAGACACCTACGAGCAGTACTTC
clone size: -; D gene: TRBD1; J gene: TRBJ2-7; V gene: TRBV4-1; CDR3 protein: CASSQTPGTEYEQYF; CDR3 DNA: TGCGCCAGCAGCCAAACCCCCGGGACAGAGTACGAGCAGTACTTC
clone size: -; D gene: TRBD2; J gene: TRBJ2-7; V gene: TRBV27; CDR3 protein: CASSLTSETYEQYF; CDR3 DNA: TGTGCCAGCAGCCTGACTAGCGAAACCTACGAGCAGTACTTC
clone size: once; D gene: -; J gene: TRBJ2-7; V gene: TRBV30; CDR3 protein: CAWSVDRPYEQYF; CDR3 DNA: TGTGCCTGGAGTGTAGACAGGCCATACGAGCAGTACTTC
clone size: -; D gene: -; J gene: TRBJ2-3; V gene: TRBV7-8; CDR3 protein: CASSPLTIWDTQYF; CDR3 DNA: TGTGCCAGCAGCCCACTAACGATCTGGGATACGCAGTATTTT
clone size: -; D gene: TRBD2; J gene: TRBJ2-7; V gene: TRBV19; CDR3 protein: CASSLTSAVYEQYF; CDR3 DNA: TGTGCCAGTAGTTTGACTAGCGCGGTCTACGAGCAGTACTTC
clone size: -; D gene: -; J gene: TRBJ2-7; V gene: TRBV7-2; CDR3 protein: CASSLAGEFPYEQYF; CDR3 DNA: TGTGCCAGCAGCTTAGCGGGCGAGTTTCCCTACGAGCAGTACTTC
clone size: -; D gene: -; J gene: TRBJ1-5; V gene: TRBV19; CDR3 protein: CASSIGGRGAGSGNQPQHF; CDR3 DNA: TGTGCCAGTAGTATCGGAGGGAGGGGAGCGGGTAGCGGCAATCAGCCCCAGCATTTT
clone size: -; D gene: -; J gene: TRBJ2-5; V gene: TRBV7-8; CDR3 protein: CASSLGAQEQETQYF; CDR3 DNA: TGTGCCAGCAGCTTGGGAGCCCAGGAGCAAGAGACCCAGTACTTC
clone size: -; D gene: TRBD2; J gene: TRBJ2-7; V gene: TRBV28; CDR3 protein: CASSSRGDPYEQYF; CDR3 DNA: TGTGCCAGCAGTTCCCGGGGGGATCCCTACGAGCAGTACTTC
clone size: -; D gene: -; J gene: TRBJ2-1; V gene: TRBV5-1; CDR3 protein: CASSPGREVDEQFF; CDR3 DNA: TGCGCCAGCAGCCCAGGAAGGGAAGTCGATGAGCAGTTCTTC
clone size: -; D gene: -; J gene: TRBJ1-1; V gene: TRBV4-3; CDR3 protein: CASSQGRGVLNTEAFF; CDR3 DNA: TGCGCCAGCAGCCAAGGTCGGGGAGTCCTGAACACTGAAGCTTTCTTT
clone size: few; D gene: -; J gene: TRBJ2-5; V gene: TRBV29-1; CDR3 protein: CSVLVQGRKETQYF; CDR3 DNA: TGCAGCGTTCTTGTTCAGGGAAGGAAGGAGACCCAGTACTTC
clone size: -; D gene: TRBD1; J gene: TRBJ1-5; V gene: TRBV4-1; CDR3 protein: CASSLGQGRQPQHF; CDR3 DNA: TGCGCCAGCAGCCTAGGACAGGGACGACAGCCCCAGCATTTT
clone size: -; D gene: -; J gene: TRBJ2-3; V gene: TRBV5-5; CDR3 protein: CASITIRDTQYF; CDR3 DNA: TGTGCCAGCATAACTATTCGGGATACGCAGTATTTT